This T cell receptor (beta chain) was identified during a study of T cell repertoires in cytomegalovirus infection. TCRdb reprocessed the reads via MiXCR and lists one record per CDR3 protein. This sample has hundreds of thousands of distinct CDR3 sequences, with about 30% found just once. In its sample, this clonotype was seen a few times. Its cognate antigen is unknown. The CDR3 is 17 residues long. The V end lost 4 bases, the J end lost 0 bases, and 19 bases lay between the germline ends. Germline-derived CDR1 and CDR2 are SGHTA and FQGNSA. The sample consisted of cultured PBMCs, taken from culture after CMV antigen stimulation. The clonotype was recovered from a human donor in good health (CMV status not recorded). Some clones in this sample may be carry-over from other donors' samples. This chain links TRBV7-2 with TRBJ2-7; the D is unclear. The CDR3 protein is CASSSRPPGTSSYEQYF. CDR3 nucleotide sequence: TGTGCCAGCAGCTCTAGACCCCCCGGCACGAGCTCCTACGAGCAGTACTTC. Based on the CDR3 plus reference TRBV7-2 and TRBJ2-7, the full variable domain is GAGVSQSPSNKVTEKGKDVELRCDPISGHTALYWYRQSLGQGLEFLIYFQGNSAPDKSGLPSDRFSAERTGGSVSTLTIQRTQQEDSAVYLCASSSRPPGTSSYEQYFGPGTRLTVT.